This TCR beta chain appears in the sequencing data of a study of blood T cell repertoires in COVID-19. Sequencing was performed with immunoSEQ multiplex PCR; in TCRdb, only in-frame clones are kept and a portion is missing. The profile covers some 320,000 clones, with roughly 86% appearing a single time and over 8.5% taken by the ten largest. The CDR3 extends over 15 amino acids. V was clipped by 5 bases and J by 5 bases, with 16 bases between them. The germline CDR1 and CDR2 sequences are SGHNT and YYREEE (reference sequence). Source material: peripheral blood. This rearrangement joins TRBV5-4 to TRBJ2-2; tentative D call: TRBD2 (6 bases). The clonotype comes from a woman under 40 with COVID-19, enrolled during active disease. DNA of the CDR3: TGTGCCAGCAGGTCGGGACTCCCGTGGACCGGGGAGCTGTTTTTT. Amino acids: CASRSGLPWTGELFF.